The text below deals with one T cell receptor (beta chain). This entry belongs to a study of blood T cell repertoires in COVID-19. Overall study: Samples came from the United States, Italy and Spain, spanning acute and convalescent COVID-19.

Sequenced by immunoSEQ multiplex PCR; TCRdb stores in-frame clones only, minus some. Of tens of thousands of clones detected, around 83% appear once; the ten largest clones hold roughly 5.5%. V trimming: 4 bases; J trimming: 5 bases; junction bases outside the gene matches: 5. The length of the CDR3 is 14 residues. Germline CDR1 is SGHDN and CDR2 is FVKESK. Sample: peripheral blood. This TCR was sampled from a man at least 80 years old with acute or convalescent COVID-19. The chain links TRBV14 to TRBJ1-2; 9 bases match TRBD1. CDR3 sequence reads: CASSRMTGGYGYTF. CDR3 sequence (DNA): TGTGCCAGCAGCCGAATGACAGGGGGTTATGGCTACACCTTC. The entire variable domain, with the rest obtained from reference TRBV14 and TRBJ1-2, is as follows: EAGVTQFPSHSVIEKGQTVTLRCDPISGHDNLYWYRRVMGKEIKFLLHFVKESKQDESGMPNNRFLAERTGGTYSTLKVQPAELEDSGVYFCASSRMTGGYGYTFGSGTRLTVV.